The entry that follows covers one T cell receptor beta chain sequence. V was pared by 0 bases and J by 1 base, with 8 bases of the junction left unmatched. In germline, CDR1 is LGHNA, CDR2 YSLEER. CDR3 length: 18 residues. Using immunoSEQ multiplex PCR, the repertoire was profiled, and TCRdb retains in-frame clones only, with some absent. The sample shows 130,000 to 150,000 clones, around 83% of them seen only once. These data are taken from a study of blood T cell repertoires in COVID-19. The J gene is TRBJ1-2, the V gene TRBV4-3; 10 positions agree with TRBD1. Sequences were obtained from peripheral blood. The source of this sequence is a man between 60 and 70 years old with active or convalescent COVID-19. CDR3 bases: TGCGCCAGCAGCCAAGATGCCCCGGGACAGGGGAATAACTATGGCTACACCTTC. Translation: CASSQDAPGQGNNYGYTF.